The 27 T cell receptor beta chains reported below all come from one sample, sequenced in a study of blood T cell repertoires in COVID-19. Sequencing was performed with immunoSEQ multiplex PCR; in TCRdb, only in-frame clones are kept and a portion is missing. The table shows under 100,000 clones, with approximately 88% occurring only once. Sequencing used peripheral blood. The receptors originated from a woman aged 70-85 years with acute or convalescent COVID-19.

V is TRBV3-1 (or the pseudogene TRBV3-2) and J is TRBJ1-6, with no clear D. This CDR3 region has 14 residues. The germline CDR1 and CDR2 sequences are LGHDT and YNNKEL (reference sequence). V dropped 4 bases and J dropped 6 bases, with 10 bases sitting between them. CDR3 amino acids: CASSPLASNSPLHF. The CDR3 nucleotides are TGTGCCAGCAGCCCTCTGGCAAGTAATTCACCCCTCCACTTT.

The genes are TRBV28 and TRBJ1-1, with D maybe TRBD1 (5 bases). CDR1 MDHEN and CDR2 SYDVKM come from the germline V gene. The V gene lost 6 bases and the J gene lost 8 bases, with 16 bases spanning the gap. This CDR3 region has 13 residues. In DNA, the CDR3 is TGTGCCAGCAGCCCGAGACCGACAGTGGAAGCTTTCTTT. Its translation: CASSPRPTVEAFF.

The rearrangement joins TRBV6-5 to TRBJ1-5, with D uncertain. CDR1 is MNHEY, CDR2 SVGAGI, per germline. CDR3 size: 15 residues. Trimming left V 6 bases short and J 5 bases short, with 17 bases between. Here the CDR3 reads CASRSVGGSHQPQHF. CDR3 nucleotide sequence: TGTGCCAGCAGGTCCGTCGGAGGCTCCCATCAGCCCCAGCATTTT.

For the CDR3, the DNA is TGTGCCAGCAGCTCAATTTTCGGGACTGAGCAGTACGTC. Its translation is CASSSIFGTEQYV. The chain uses TRBV11-2 and TRBJ2-7, with D maybe TRBD2 (6 bases). Trimming shortened V by 4 bases and J by 7 bases, and 14 bases separated the two germline ends. This CDR3 is built from 13 residues. CDR1 and CDR2 from the germline V gene are SGHAT and FQNNGV.

V gene TRBV4-1 combines with J gene TRBJ1-3, with TRBD1 as a possible D gene (6 bases). This CDR3 has 17 residues. V was clipped by 0 bases and J by 0 bases, with 12 bases between them. Germline CDR1 and CDR2: MGHRA and YSYEKL. CDR3 amino acids: CASSQERGGFSGNTIYF. In DNA form, the CDR3 reads TGCGCCAGCAGCCAAGAGAGGGGGGGCTTCTCTGGAAACACCATATATTTT.

This chain connects TRBV6-2 or TRBV6-3 to TRBJ1-1; D remains ambiguous. The germline V gene has CDR1 MNHEY and CDR2 SVGEGT. The CDR3 covers 12 residues. V was clipped by 6 bases and J by 10 bases, with 15 bases between them. For the CDR3, the DNA is TGTGCCAGCAGCCAAGGACTGCCTGGAGCTTTCTTT. Translated, it gives CASSQGLPGAFF.

The J gene is TRBJ2-7, the V gene TRBV10-3; TRBD2 aligns across 7 bases. The CDR3 has 14 residues. The V gene end was trimmed by 4 bases and the J gene end by 5 bases; junction bases not matched to a gene: 8. Germline CDR1 and CDR2: ENHRY and SYGVKD. The CDR3, as DNA: TGTGCCATCAGTGCCGGACTAGATAGGCACGAGCAGTACTTC. It is translated as CAISAGLDRHEQYF.

The chain recombines TRBV21-1 with TRBJ1-4; the table's D call of TRBD1 was not tested on the DNA. TRBV21-1 represents a pseudogene. CDR3 length equals 14 residues. CDR3 DNA sequence: TGTGCCATCTGGGGACAGCCCAAGAATGAAAAACTGTTTTTT. Translating gives CAIWGQPKNEKLFF.

V and J are TRBV28 and TRBJ2-2, with 12 bases fitting TRBD1. With V trimmed by 6 bases and J by 0 bases, 5 bases remained unmatched. Germline V gene lookup returns CDR1 MDHEN and CDR2 SYDVKM. The CDR3 covers 17 residues. DNA of the CDR3: TGTGCCAGCAGGAGGGGACAGGGGGCGGCGAACACCGGGGAGCTGTTTTTT. Translation gives CASRRGQGAANTGELFF. The variable domain in full, completed from reference TRBV28 and TRBJ2-2, reads DVKVTQSSRYLVKRTGEKVFLECVQDMDHENMFWYRQDPGLGLRLIYFSYDVKMKEKGDIPEGYSVSREKKERFSLILESASTNQTSMYLCASRRGQGAANTGELFFGEGSRLTVL.

V and J are TRBV21-1 and TRBJ2-7; the table's D gene call, TRBD2, was not cross checked with the DNA. TRBV21-1 is labeled a pseudogene. This CDR3 contains 14 residues. DNA of the CDR3: TGTGCCAGCAGCAAAAGAGGGAACTCCTACGAGCAGTACGTC. It codes for CASSKRGNSYEQYV.

The chain is built from TRBV15 and TRBJ1-5; D possibly corresponds to TRBD1 (5 bases). The CDR3 loop spans 18 amino acids. The V end was cut by 0 bases, the J end by 1 base, with 16 bases between. Germline values: CDR1 LNHNV, CDR2 YYDKDF (reference sequence). CDR3 loop: CATSRDRGGRGSNQPQHF. CDR3 sequence (DNA): TGTGCCACCAGCAGAGATCGGGGGGGGAGAGGAAGCAATCAGCCCCAGCATTTT.

V gene TRBV28 combines with J gene TRBJ2-1; D possibly corresponds to TRBD2 (7 bases). CDR1 and CDR2 (germline): MDHEN, SYDVKM. The V end lost 5 bases, the J end lost 4 bases, and 18 bases lay between the germline ends. The CDR3 has 16 residues. This chain's CDR3 is CASSEGGAVVYNEQFF. CDR3 bases: TGTGCCAGCAGTGAAGGGGGGGCCGTTGTATACAATGAGCAGTTCTTC. Looking up the rest from reference TRBV28 and TRBJ2-1 gives the full variable domain: DVKVTQSSRYLVKRTGEKVFLECVQDMDHENMFWYRQDPGLGLRLIYFSYDVKMKEKGDIPEGYSVSREKKERFSLILESASTNQTSMYLCASSEGGAVVYNEQFFGPGTRLTVL.

The chain links TRBV4-1 to TRBJ2-5, with D possibly TRBD1 on 6 matching bases. V dropped 0 bases and J dropped 7 bases, with 18 bases sitting between them. Germline values: CDR1 MGHRA, CDR2 YSYEKL. CDR3 length: 16 amino acids. CDR3 sequence reads: CASSQDFGTPRGTQYF. Here the CDR3 DNA reads TGCGCCAGCAGCCAAGACTTCGGGACGCCCAGGGGGACCCAGTACTTC.

Only a few counts were recorded for this clone. CDR3 amino acids: CASSPGTGSTGELFF. The CDR3 coding sequence is TGTGCCAGCAGCCCCGGGACAGGGAGCACCGGGGAGCTGTTTTTT. The J gene is TRBJ2-2, the V gene TRBV7-9, with TRBD1 matching over 9 bases. The CDR3 covers 15 residues. The V and J ends lost 5 bases and 4 bases, in that order; junction bases with no gene match: 5. The germline gives CDR1 SEHNR, CDR2 FQNEAQ (reference sequence). The entire variable domain, with the rest obtained from reference TRBV7-9 and TRBJ2-2, is as follows: DTGVSQNPRHKITKRGQNVTFRCDPISEHNRLYWYRQTLGQGPEFLTYFQNEAQLEKSRLLSDRFSAERPKGSFSTLEIQRTEQGDSAMYLCASSPGTGSTGELFFGEGSRLTVL.

This chain links TRBV6-1 with TRBJ2-7; TRBD1 agrees at 9 bases. J was trimmed by 1 base and V by 3 bases; bases with no gene match: 1. This CDR3 region has 14 residues. The germline gives CDR1 MNHNS, CDR2 SASEGT. The CDR3 loop reads CASSEGQGSYEQYF. As DNA, the CDR3 is TGTGCCAGCAGTGAGGGACAGGGTTCCTACGAGCAGTACTTC.

V is TRBV12-5 and J is TRBJ2-1; weak D call: TRBD2 (6 bases). The V end lost 4 bases, the J end lost 2 bases, and 12 bases lay between the germline ends. Germline V gene sequence: CDR1 LGHNT, CDR2 FRNRAP. The CDR3 contains 15 residues. CDR3 in DNA: TGTGCTAGTGGTTCGGGAGTAGTGACCTACAATGAGCAGTTCTTC. Protein: CASGSGVVTYNEQFF.

The J gene is TRBJ2-5, the V gene TRBV28; TRBD2 agrees at 12 bases. The trim removed 5 bases at V and 1 base at J, leaving 2 bases unmatched. This CDR3 spans 15 amino acids. CDR1 MDHEN and CDR2 SYDVKM come from the germline V gene. The CDR3 is CASSQGLAGQETQYF. The CDR3 bases are TGTGCCAGCAGTCAGGGACTAGCGGGCCAAGAGACCCAGTACTTC.

The chain joins TRBV10-3 to TRBJ2-7; TRBD1 might be the D (6 bases). The CDR3 spans 15 residues. V gave up 6 bases and J gave up 2 bases, with 17 bases separating them. Germline values: CDR1 ENHRY, CDR2 SYGVKD. The DNA for the CDR3 is TGTGCCATCAGAGCCCCCCTTGAGGGGGCCTACGAGCAGTACTTC. Encoded protein: CAIRAPLEGAYEQYF.

The CDR3 DNA reads TGTGCCAGCAGTTCAACAGGGGTAGGCTACACCTTC. Its translation: CASSSTGVGYTF. The V call is TRBV28, the J call TRBJ1-2; the match to TRBD1 covers 7 bases. V lost 4 bases and J lost 8; bases outside the gene matches: 4. This CDR3 has 12 amino acids. The germline V gene has CDR1 MDHEN and CDR2 SYDVKM.

The V gene is TRBV3-1 (or the pseudogene TRBV3-2), the J gene TRBJ2-7, with 11 positions matching TRBD2. This CDR3 region has 18 residues. The V segment lost 4 bases and the J segment 0 bases; nucleotides outside the gene matches: 11. CDR1 LGHDT and CDR2 YNNKEL come from the germline V gene (reference sequence). The CDR3 region has the DNA TGTGCCAGCAGCCCTGCAGTAGCGGGAGGGCGGCCCTCCTACGAGCAGTACTTC. It specifies CASSPAVAGGRPSYEQYF.

This rearrangement joins TRBV6-1 to TRBJ1-4; perhaps TRBD1 as D (5 bases). The V gene's germline CDR1 is MNHNS and CDR2 SASEGT. Between the trimmed V and J ends, which lost 2 bases and 7 bases, there was a span of 14 bases. This CDR3 has 15 amino acids. The CDR3 sequence is CASSERGGDAEKLFF. CDR3 nucleotide sequence: TGTGCCAGCAGTGAAAGGGGAGGTGATGCTGAAAAACTGTTTTTT.

CDR3 in amino acids: CASSRLAGDYEQYV. CDR3 nucleotides: TGTGCCAGCAGCCGGCTAGCGGGGGACTACGAGCAGTACGTC. The rearrangement uses TRBV6-6 and TRBJ2-7, with 10 bases matching TRBD2. CDR1 and CDR2 from the germline V gene are MNHNY and SVGAGI (reference sequence). There are 14 residues in the CDR3. Unmatched junction bases numbered 5, after V lost 6 bases and J lost 3 bases.

The CDR3 reads CASSISPGAGGIYGYTF. The CDR3 DNA follows: TGTGCCAGTAGTATATCCCCGGGGGCAGGGGGAATCTATGGCTACACCTTC. The chain is built from TRBV19 and TRBJ1-2; 7 nucleotides agree with TRBD1. Germline CDR1 reads LNHDA; CDR2 reads SQIVND (reference sequence). The CDR3 is 17 amino acids. The V and J ends lost 2 bases and 4 bases, in that order; junction bases with no gene match: 13.

J is TRBJ2-7 and V is TRBV6-1; D perhaps matches TRBD1 (6 bases). Per the germline V gene, CDR1 is MNHNS and CDR2 is SASEGT. Trimming left V 4 bases short and J 3 bases short, with 19 bases between. This CDR3 spans 16 amino acids. The CDR3 protein is CASSGYRATTNYEQYF. DNA for the CDR3: TGTGCCAGCAGTGGGTACAGGGCCACTACCAACTACGAGCAGTACTTC.

The chain links TRBV2 to TRBJ2-3, with 7 positions matching TRBD1. This CDR3 has 15 residues. Germline CDR1 is SNHLY and CDR2 is FYNNEI. Trimming cost V 5 bases and J 0 bases; bases outside gene matches: 5. The chain's CDR3 is CASSKDRTSTDTQYF. CDR3 DNA: TGTGCCAGCAGTAAGGACAGGACAAGCACAGATACGCAGTATTTT.

This sequence joins TRBV29-1 and TRBJ2-7; D possibly corresponds to TRBD2 (6 bases). CDR3 length: 13 amino acids. V was clipped by 6 bases and J by 4 bases, with 16 bases between them. Germline V gene sequence: CDR1 SQVTM, CDR2 ANQGSEA. The CDR3 DNA is TGCAGCGTCGTCGGGGGAGGCAAGTACGAGCAGTACTTC. It translates to CSVVGGGKYEQYF.

The chain links TRBV5-6 to TRBJ1-3, with D perhaps TRBD1 (6 bases). The germline V gene encodes CDR1 SGHDT and CDR2 YYEEEE. CDR3 size: 14 residues. Trimming removed 4 bases at V and 4 bases at J, with 12 bases between. This chain's CDR3 is CASSRTGRGNTIYF. The CDR3 region has the DNA TGTGCCAGCAGCCGAACAGGGAGAGGAAACACCATATATTTT.